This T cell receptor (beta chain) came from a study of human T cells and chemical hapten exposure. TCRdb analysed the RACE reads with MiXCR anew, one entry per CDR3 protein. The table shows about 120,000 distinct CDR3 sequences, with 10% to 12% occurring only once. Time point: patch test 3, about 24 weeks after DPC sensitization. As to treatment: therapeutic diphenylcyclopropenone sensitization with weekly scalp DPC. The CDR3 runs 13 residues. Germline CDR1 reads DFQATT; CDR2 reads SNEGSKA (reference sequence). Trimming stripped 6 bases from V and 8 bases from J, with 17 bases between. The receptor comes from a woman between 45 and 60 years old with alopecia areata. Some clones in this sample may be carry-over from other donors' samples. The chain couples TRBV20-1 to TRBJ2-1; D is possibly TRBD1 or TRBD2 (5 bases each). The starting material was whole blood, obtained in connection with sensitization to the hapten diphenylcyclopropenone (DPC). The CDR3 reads CSAWGSGEDEQFF. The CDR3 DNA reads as TGCAGTGCGTGGGGGAGCGGAGAAGATGAGCAGTTCTTC.